The TCR beta chain described here comes from a study of T cell changes during pregnancy in multiple sclerosis. The method was immunoSEQ multiplex PCR; TCRdb's version includes in-frame clones alone and lacks a portion of them. The sample has 45,000 to 65,000 clones, 92% seen once. This CDR3 contains 14 residues. Germline V CDR1 and CDR2: SEHNR, FQNEAQ (reference sequence). Trimming took off 5 bases at V and 5 bases at J, with 14 bases between the two ends. The clonotype comes from a female donor with multiple sclerosis, enrolled in a pregnancy study. This sample comprised CD4+ T cells from peripheral blood mononuclear cells, obtained in the second trimester of pregnancy. The gene calls are TRBV7-9 and TRBJ2-3, with a possible D match to TRBD2 (5 bases). As DNA, the CDR3 is TGTGCCAGCAGCCCCGGAGGAAGTGGAGATACGCAGTATTTT. It encodes CASSPGGSGDTQYF.